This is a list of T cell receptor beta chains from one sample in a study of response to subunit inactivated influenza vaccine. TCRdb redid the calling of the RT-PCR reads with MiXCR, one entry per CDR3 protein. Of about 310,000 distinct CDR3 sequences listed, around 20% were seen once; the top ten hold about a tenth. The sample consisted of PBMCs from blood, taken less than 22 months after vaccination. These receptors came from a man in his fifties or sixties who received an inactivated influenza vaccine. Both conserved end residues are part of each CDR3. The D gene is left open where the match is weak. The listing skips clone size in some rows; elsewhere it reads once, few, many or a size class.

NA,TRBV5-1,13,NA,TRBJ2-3,CASTLSGTDTQYF,TGCGCCAGCACCCTCAGTGGCACAGATACGCAGTATTTT
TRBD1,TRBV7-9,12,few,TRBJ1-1,CASSLGQGKAFF,TGTGCCAGCAGCCTGGGACAGGGGAAAGCTTTCTTT
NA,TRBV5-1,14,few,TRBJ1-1,CASRLQGNLAEAFF,TGCGCCAGCAGGCTACAGGGTAATTTGGCTGAAGCTTTCTTT
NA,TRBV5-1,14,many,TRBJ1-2,CASSLGSANYGYTF,TGCGCCAGCAGCTTGGGCTCAGCTAACTATGGCTACACCTTC
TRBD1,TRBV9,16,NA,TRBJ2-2,CASSVEGQSNTGELFF,TGTGCCAGCAGCGTAGAGGGACAGTCTAACACCGGGGAGCTGTTTTTT
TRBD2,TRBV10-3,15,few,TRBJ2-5,CAISGLAGVQETQYF,TGTGCCATCAGTGGGCTAGCGGGGGTTCAAGAGACCCAGTACTTC
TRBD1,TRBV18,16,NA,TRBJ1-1,CASSPQLRTGGTEAFF,TGTGCCAGCTCACCACAGTTAAGGACAGGGGGCACTGAAGCTTTCTTT
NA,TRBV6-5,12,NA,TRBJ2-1,CASSYDSNEQFF,TGTGCCAGCAGTTACGACAGCAATGAGCAGTTCTTC
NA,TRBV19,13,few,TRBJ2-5,CASSRQLRETQYF,TGTGCCAGTAGTCGACAGCTCCGGGAGACCCAGTACTTC
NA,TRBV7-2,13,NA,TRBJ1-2,CASSLQGSYGYTF,TGTGCCAGCAGCTTACAGGGGTCCTATGGCTACACCTTC
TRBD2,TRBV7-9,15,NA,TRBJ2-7,CASSAGLAGLAEQYF,TGTGCCAGCAGCGCCGGACTAGCGGGACTCGCCGAGCAGTACTTC
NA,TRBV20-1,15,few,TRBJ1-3,CSARDEGGSGNTIYF,TGCAGTGCTAGAGATGAAGGGGGATCTGGAAACACCATATATTTT
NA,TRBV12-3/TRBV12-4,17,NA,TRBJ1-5,CASSFRQPIWSNQPQHF,TGTGCCAGCAGTTTCAGACAACCCATCTGGAGCAATCAGCCCCAGCATTTT
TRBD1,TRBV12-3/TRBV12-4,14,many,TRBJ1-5,CASSKTGGAQPQHF,TGTGCCAGCAGTAAGACAGGGGGGGCTCAGCCCCAGCATTTT
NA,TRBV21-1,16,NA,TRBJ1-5,CASSKAGGYSNQPQHF,TGTGCCAGCAGCAAAGCGGGGGGTTATAGCAATCAGCCCCAGCATTTT
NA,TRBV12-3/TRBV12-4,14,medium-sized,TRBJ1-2,CASSLVPGFYGYTF,TGTGCCAGCAGTTTAGTGCCGGGATTTTATGGCTACACCTTC